The source of this T cell receptor beta chain is a study of T cell changes during pregnancy in multiple sclerosis. The method was immunoSEQ multiplex PCR; TCRdb's version includes in-frame clones alone and lacks a portion of them. The sample shows 50,000 to 70,000 clones, more than 90% of them seen only once. Germline trimming cut 3 bases from V and 3 bases from J; bases unmatched to any gene: 12. Germline V gene lookup returns CDR1 MDHEN and CDR2 SYDVKM. The CDR3 sequence is 18 residues long. This specimen consisted of peripheral blood, obtained in the second trimester of pregnancy. The chain joins TRBV28 to TRBJ1-5; TRBD1 matches 9 bases. This sequence originates from a female donor with multiple sclerosis, enrolled in a pregnancy study. As DNA, the CDR3 is TGTGCCAGCAGTTTCAGGGGGACAGGGACGTATTTCAATCAGCCCCAGCATTTT. Its protein is CASSFRGTGTYFNQPQHF.